These 8 T cell receptor beta chains were sequenced from one sample in a study of blood T cell repertoires in COVID-19. Repertoires were generated with immunoSEQ multiplex PCR, while TCRdb's copy carries only in-frame clones and drops some. The table lists about 40,000 clones, approximately 89% of them singletons, with roughly 10% in the top ten. The sequencing sample was made of peripheral blood. Receptors were obtained from a woman in her 70s with acute or convalescent COVID-19.

This chain uses TRBV6-1 with TRBJ2-7; 10 bases are shared with TRBD1. The V gene end was trimmed by 3 bases and the J gene end by 1 base; junction bases not matched to a gene: 6. The CDR3 length is 16 residues. The germline CDR1 and CDR2 sequences are MNHNS and SASEGT. The CDR3 reads CASSEEDRGGSYEQYV. The CDR3 bases are TGTGCCAGCAGTGAGGAGGACAGGGGGGGGTCCTACGAGCAGTACGTC.

V usage is TRBV7-2 and J usage is TRBJ2-5; 9 bases map to TRBD2. This CDR3 contains 15 residues. The V gene's germline CDR1 is SGHTA and CDR2 FQGNSA. After removal of 2 bases from V and 6 bases from J, the junction contained 7 bases not matched to a gene. CDR3 amino acids: CASSLNRSGGKTQYF. CDR3 coding DNA: TGTGCCAGCAGCTTAAACCGCAGCGGGGGGAAGACCCAGTACTTC.

The chain joins TRBV18 to TRBJ1-5; 11 bases agree with TRBD1. The V and J ends lost 2 bases and 3 bases, in that order; junction bases with no gene match: 3. The CDR3 runs 16 residues. Looked up from germline, CDR1 is KGHSH and CDR2 is LQKENI. CDR3 amino acids: CASSPGQGALNQPQHF. Here the CDR3 DNA reads TGTGCCAGCTCACCAGGACAGGGGGCCCTCAATCAGCCCCAGCATTTT.

This chain connects TRBV7-6 to TRBJ2-7; tentatively, D is TRBD2 (5 bases). The CDR3 is 20 residues long. V lost 2 bases and J 0 bases, leaving 26 bases between the germline ends. Germline assignment: CDR1 SGHVS and CDR2 FNYEAQ. CDR3 in amino acids: CASSLIPGAVAQFCSYEQYV. CDR3 in DNA: TGTGCCAGCAGCTTAATCCCGGGTGCGGTAGCGCAATTTTGCTCCTACGAGCAGTACGTC.

J is TRBJ1-3 and V is TRBV5-1, with TRBD1 identical over 7 bases. The CDR3 is made up of 15 amino acids. CDR1 is SGHRS, CDR2 YFSETQ, per germline. Unmatched junction bases numbered 8, after V lost 4 bases and J lost 4 bases. The CDR3 nucleotides read TGCGCCAGCAGCATCCAGGGGGAATGGGGAAACACCATATATTTT. Amino acid sequence: CASSIQGEWGNTIYF. The complete variable domain, with remaining parts taken from reference TRBV5-1 and TRBJ1-3, reads KAGVTQTPRYLIKTRGQQVTLSCSPISGHRSVSWYQQTPGQGLQFLFEYFSETQRNKGNFPGRFSGRQFSNSRSEMNVSTLELGDSALYLCASSIQGEWGNTIYFGEGSWLTVV.

The CDR3 nucleotides are TGTGCCAGCAGCTCCAATCCTGCGACGGGAGGGAAGGCAGATACGCAGTATTTT. Protein sequence: CASSSNPATGGKADTQYF. V and J are TRBV7-3 and TRBJ2-3; 8 bases agree with TRBD2. V lost 4 bases to trimming and J lost 4 bases; unmatched junction nucleotides: 16. Per the germline V gene, CDR1 is SGHTA and CDR2 is FQGTGA. This CDR3 has 18 amino acids.

The V call is TRBV10-3, the J call TRBJ1-6, with 7 bases aligning to TRBD1. The J segment lost 6 bases and the V segment lost 5 bases, leaving 4 bases of the junction unmatched. CDR1 is ENHRY and CDR2 is SYGVKD in the germline V gene. The CDR3 is 14 amino acids. CDR3 loop: CAISLGQINSPLHF. CDR3 in DNA: TGTGCCATCAGTCTGGGACAGATTAATTCACCCCTCCACTTT.

The J gene is TRBJ1-2, the V gene TRBV29-1; 8 nucleotides align to TRBD1. CDR1 is SQVTM, CDR2 ANQGSEA, per germline. This CDR3 has 14 amino acids. The junction had 12 bases not matched to a gene; V was cut back by 4 bases and J by 8 bases. The CDR3: CSVAAMAGGKGYTF. DNA for the CDR3: TGCAGCGTTGCGGCAATGGCAGGGGGCAAAGGCTACACCTTC.